A selection of T cell receptor beta chains follows, all from one sample in a study of blood T cell repertoires in COVID-19. Generated by immunoSEQ multiplex PCR, the TCRdb table keeps only in-frame clones and is missing some. The sample carries about 280,000 clones, 85% recorded once. Material for sequencing was PBMCs or T cells enriched from blood (not recorded which). The receptors come from a woman between 50 and 59 years old who had recovered from COVID-19. CDR3s include the opening cysteine and the closing phenylalanine or tryptophan. D genes are given only for firm matches. Size tells how often a clone was seen (once, few, many) or the class of an expanded clone, and some rows leave it out.

d_gene: -
j_gene: TRBJ1-4
v_gene: TRBV28
abundance: -
CDR3nt: TGTGCCAGCACCCGGACCGGGGGGGGCGAGGGTGAAAAACTGTTTTTT
CDR3aa: CASTRTGGGEGEKLFF

d_gene: TRBD1
j_gene: TRBJ1-2
v_gene: TRBV30
abundance: -
CDR3nt: TGTGCCTACAACGGACAGGGCTCCTATGGCTACACCTTC
CDR3aa: CAYNGQGSYGYTF

d_gene: -
j_gene: TRBJ2-1
v_gene: TRBV6-5
abundance: -
CDR3nt: TGTGCCAGCACCGGCCGGGGCTACAATGAGCAGTTCTTC
CDR3aa: CASTGRGYNEQFF

d_gene: TRBD1
j_gene: TRBJ2-5
v_gene: TRBV5-1
abundance: once
CDR3nt: TGCGCCAGCAGCGCACAGGGGGCAAAGGAGACCCAGTACTTC
CDR3aa: CASSAQGAKETQYF

d_gene: TRBD1
j_gene: TRBJ2-7
v_gene: TRBV30
abundance: -
CDR3nt: TGTGCCTGGGCCCCACGACAGGGAGCGGTGTCCTACGAGCAGTACTTC
CDR3aa: CAWAPRQGAVSYEQYF

d_gene: -
j_gene: TRBJ1-1
v_gene: TRBV18
abundance: -
CDR3nt: TGTGCCAGCTCACCATTAAATTCGGACACTGAAGCTTTCTTT
CDR3aa: CASSPLNSDTEAFF

d_gene: -
j_gene: TRBJ1-2
v_gene: TRBV6-5
abundance: once
CDR3nt: TGTGCCAGCCGGGACACTAACTATGGCTACACCTTC
CDR3aa: CASRDTNYGYTF

d_gene: -
j_gene: TRBJ2-1
v_gene: TRBV14
abundance: -
CDR3nt: TGTGCCAGCAGCCAAGGAGTTACTAGCACCATTTACAATGAGCAGTTCTTC
CDR3aa: CASSQGVTSTIYNEQFF

d_gene: -
j_gene: TRBJ1-1
v_gene: TRBV19
abundance: few
CDR3nt: TGTGCCAGTAGTATTGGCGGGGTAAAGAACACTGAAGCTTTCTTT
CDR3aa: CASSIGGVKNTEAFF

d_gene: -
j_gene: TRBJ1-3
v_gene: TRBV9
abundance: -
CDR3nt: TGTGCCAGCGCCTGGGGGGGTGGTGGAAACACCATATATTTT
CDR3aa: CASAWGGGGNTIYF

d_gene: -
j_gene: TRBJ2-7
v_gene: TRBV7-9
abundance: -
CDR3nt: TGTGCCAGCAGCTTAGGGGGCGCCCCCTACGAGCAGTACTTC
CDR3aa: CASSLGGAPYEQYF

d_gene: -
j_gene: TRBJ1-1
v_gene: TRBV3-1/TRBV3-2
abundance: -
CDR3nt: TGTGCCAGCAGCCAGAATGTGGGGGGGAGGACTGAAGCTTTCTTT
CDR3aa: CASSQNVGGRTEAFF

d_gene: TRBD1
j_gene: TRBJ2-1
v_gene: TRBV4-1
abundance: -
CDR3nt: TGCGCCAGCAGCCACAGGACAGGGGCTTACAATGAGCAGTTCTTC
CDR3aa: CASSHRTGAYNEQFF

d_gene: -
j_gene: TRBJ2-4
v_gene: TRBV25-1
abundance: few
CDR3nt: TGTGCCAGCAGTGAGCCGGGGGAGGCGGCCATTCAGTACTTC
CDR3aa: CASSEPGEAAIQYF

d_gene: TRBD1
j_gene: TRBJ1-2
v_gene: TRBV6-5
abundance: -
CDR3nt: TGTGCCAGCAGTTACTCCGACGGACAGGGGATGGATGGCTACACCTTC
CDR3aa: CASSYSDGQGMDGYTF

d_gene: -
j_gene: TRBJ2-1
v_gene: TRBV7-9
abundance: -
CDR3nt: TGTGCCAGCAGGCGGGATGTAGTATACAATGAGCAGTTCTTC
CDR3aa: CASRRDVVYNEQFF

d_gene: -
j_gene: TRBJ2-2
v_gene: TRBV16
abundance: -
CDR3nt: TGTGCCAGCAGCCCCTCACGGGGCACCGGGGAGCTGTTTTTT
CDR3aa: CASSPSRGTGELFF

d_gene: -
j_gene: TRBJ1-3
v_gene: TRBV10-2
abundance: -
CDR3nt: TGCGCCAGCACACCGAGCTCTGGAAACACCATATATTTT
CDR3aa: CASTPSSGNTIYF

d_gene: -
j_gene: TRBJ1-2
v_gene: TRBV19
abundance: -
CDR3nt: TGTGCCAGTAGTAGTGCAGGAGGATTAGCGGGGTCCCCGCCTGTTTATGGCTACACCTTC
CDR3aa: CASSSAGGLAGSPPVYGYTF

d_gene: TRBD2
j_gene: TRBJ2-3
v_gene: TRBV7-2
abundance: -
CDR3nt: TGTGCCAGCAGCGCCCCTGGCGGGAGGGCGACAGATACGCAGTATTTT
CDR3aa: CASSAPGGRATDTQYF

d_gene: -
j_gene: TRBJ1-6
v_gene: TRBV19
abundance: -
CDR3nt: TGTGCCAGTAGGATCTCGGTGTACTATAATTCACCCCTCCACTTT
CDR3aa: CASRISVYYNSPLHF

d_gene: -
j_gene: TRBJ1-1
v_gene: TRBV2
abundance: -
CDR3nt: TGTGCCAGCAGTGAAGGCAGATTAAGTACTGAAGCTTTCTTT
CDR3aa: CASSEGRLSTEAFF

d_gene: TRBD1
j_gene: TRBJ1-4
v_gene: TRBV30
abundance: -
CDR3nt: TGTGCCTGGAGTGTACTAAAGGGGGCAAATGAAAAACTGTTTTTT
CDR3aa: CAWSVLKGANEKLFF

d_gene: -
j_gene: TRBJ1-5
v_gene: TRBV5-8
abundance: -
CDR3nt: TGTGCCAGCAGCTTGGGCACCCTTGTGACAGGAGGCAATCAGCCCCAGCATTTT
CDR3aa: CASSLGTLVTGGNQPQHF

d_gene: -
j_gene: TRBJ1-2
v_gene: TRBV5-1
abundance: -
CDR3nt: TGCGCCAGCAGCTTGGGGCAGGGTGGTCGCTACACCTTC
CDR3aa: CASSLGQGGRYTF

d_gene: -
j_gene: TRBJ1-2
v_gene: TRBV2
abundance: -
CDR3nt: TGTGCCAGCAGTGCCGTGGAGGCCCTCGCCTTC
CDR3aa: CASSAVEALAF

d_gene: -
j_gene: TRBJ1-2
v_gene: TRBV30
abundance: few
CDR3nt: TGTGCCTGGAGTGTACGGGGGGCCGGTGGCTACACCTTC
CDR3aa: CAWSVRGAGGYTF

d_gene: -
j_gene: TRBJ2-7
v_gene: TRBV4-2
abundance: -
CDR3nt: TGTGCCAGCAGCCAAGGGACTACCTACGAGCAGTACTTC
CDR3aa: CASSQGTTYEQYF

d_gene: -
j_gene: TRBJ1-5
v_gene: TRBV5-6
abundance: -
CDR3nt: TGTGCCAGCAGCCAAACAAATCAGCCCCAGCATTTT
CDR3aa: CASSQTNQPQHF

d_gene: TRBD2
j_gene: TRBJ2-3
v_gene: TRBV24-1
abundance: -
CDR3nt: TGTGCCACCAGTGAGTCCCCCGTTCTAGCGGGGGCGACAGATACGCAGTATTTT
CDR3aa: CATSESPVLAGATDTQYF

d_gene: -
j_gene: TRBJ1-4
v_gene: TRBV29-1
abundance: -
CDR3nt: TGCAGCGTTGTAGGGGATGGCCCCGAAAAACTGTTTTTT
CDR3aa: CSVVGDGPEKLFF

d_gene: TRBD1
j_gene: TRBJ1-3
v_gene: TRBV25-1
abundance: -
CDR3nt: TGTGCCAGCAGTGTGACAGGGGAAGGAAACACCATATATTTT
CDR3aa: CASSVTGEGNTIYF

d_gene: TRBD1
j_gene: TRBJ2-7
v_gene: TRBV7-8
abundance: -
CDR3nt: TGTGCCAGCAGCTTAGGATGGACAGGGGGCAATTCGGTGGGAGCCTACGAGCAGTACTTC
CDR3aa: CASSLGWTGGNSVGAYEQYF

d_gene: TRBD2
j_gene: TRBJ2-5
v_gene: TRBV30
abundance: -
CDR3nt: TGTGCCTGGAATAGCGGGAGAGGCGAGACCCAGTACTTC
CDR3aa: CAWNSGRGETQYF

d_gene: -
j_gene: TRBJ1-1
v_gene: TRBV19
abundance: -
CDR3nt: TGTGCCAGCGACGCAGGGGATTACACTGAAGCTTTCTTT
CDR3aa: CASDAGDYTEAFF

d_gene: -
j_gene: TRBJ1-1
v_gene: TRBV29-1
abundance: -
CDR3nt: TGCAGCGTTCGACAATTATTAATGAACACTGAAGCTTTCTTT
CDR3aa: CSVRQLLMNTEAFF

d_gene: TRBD1
j_gene: TRBJ2-7
v_gene: TRBV7-9
abundance: -
CDR3nt: TGTGCCAGCACCTTCAGGGGGAAGCACGAGCAGTACTTC
CDR3aa: CASTFRGKHEQYF

d_gene: TRBD2
j_gene: TRBJ2-7
v_gene: TRBV5-1
abundance: -
CDR3nt: TGCGCCAGCACCCGGGGGGGGGCAGAGACCTACGAGCAGTACTTC
CDR3aa: CASTRGGAETYEQYF

d_gene: TRBD1
j_gene: TRBJ1-1
v_gene: TRBV18
abundance: -
CDR3nt: TGTGCCAGCTCACCGCTAGGACAGGGAGGGGACACTGAAGCTTTCTTT
CDR3aa: CASSPLGQGGDTEAFF

d_gene: TRBD2
j_gene: TRBJ2-5
v_gene: TRBV30
abundance: -
CDR3nt: TGTGCCTGGAGTATAGGTAGCGGGGGCCGCCGGGAGACCCAGTACTTC
CDR3aa: CAWSIGSGGRRETQYF

d_gene: -
j_gene: TRBJ1-5
v_gene: TRBV27
abundance: -
CDR3nt: TGTGCCAGCAAAAGAGGGAGTATAGCCAATCAGCCCCAGCATTTT
CDR3aa: CASKRGSIANQPQHF

d_gene: -
j_gene: TRBJ2-5
v_gene: TRBV5-1
abundance: -
CDR3nt: TGCGCCAGCAGCCTGCCCAGAGGAGCGTCTGAGACCCAGTACTTC
CDR3aa: CASSLPRGASETQYF